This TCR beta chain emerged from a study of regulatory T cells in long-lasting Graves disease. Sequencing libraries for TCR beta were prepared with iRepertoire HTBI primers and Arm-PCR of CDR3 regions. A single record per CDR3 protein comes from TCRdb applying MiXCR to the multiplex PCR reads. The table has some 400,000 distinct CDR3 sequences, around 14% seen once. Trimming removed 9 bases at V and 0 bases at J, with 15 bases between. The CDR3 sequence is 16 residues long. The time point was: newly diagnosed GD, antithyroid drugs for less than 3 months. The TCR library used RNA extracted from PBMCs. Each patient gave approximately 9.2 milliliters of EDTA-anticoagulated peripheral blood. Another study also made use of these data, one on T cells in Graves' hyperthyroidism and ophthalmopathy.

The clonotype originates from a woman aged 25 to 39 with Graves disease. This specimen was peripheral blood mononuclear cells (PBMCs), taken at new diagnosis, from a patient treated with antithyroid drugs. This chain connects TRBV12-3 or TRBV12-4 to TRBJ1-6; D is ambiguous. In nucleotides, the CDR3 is TGTGCCAGTATACATCGGGATCCCTCCTATAATTCACCCCTCCACTTT. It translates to CASIHRDPSYNSPLHF.